What follows is one T cell receptor beta chain and its context. This entry comes from a study of blood T cell repertoires in COVID-19. Overall study context: Sample material is recorded as cDNA or gDNA derived from T cells, B-cell-depleted T cells, or PBMCs.

Original data processing: Quantification of nucleated cells was approximated via reference gene primer amplification. Produced via immunoSEQ multiplex PCR; TCRdb's table is partial and in-frame only. V, J and clone size are those of that table, while D and trimming were read from the DNA. The sample lists about 310,000 clones; 70% to 90% were seen once. Trimming left V 0 bases short and J 8 bases short, with 10 bases between. Germline values: CDR1 GTSNPN, CDR2 SVGIG (reference sequence). This CDR3 region has 12 residues. Sequencing was carried out using peripheral blood. The chain employs TRBV30 and TRBJ1-1, with unresolved D. The origin of this receptor is a woman aged 45-65 years who had recovered from COVID-19. The DNA of the CDR3 is TGTGCCTGGAGTGTTTTAATCACAGAAGCTTTCTTT. Residues: CAWSVLITEAFF.